The entry that follows covers one TCR beta chain sequence. Its antigen is not identified. The data originate from a study of CD8 T cells in Susac syndrome. Whole-study context: When their blood was taken, patients with Susac syndrome were therapy-naive, taking corticosteroids, or taking intravenous immunoglobulin alone.

General observations from the study: Susac-specific public clones found in total CD8+ repertoires numbered about 17, and those in CD8+ TEMRA repertoires numbered five. It was acknowledged in the study that the number of individuals who were included in its TCR sequencing and HLA analysis was relatively small.

With random hexamers, reverse transcription was performed on about 0.45 to 1 ug of RNA. A single record per CDR3 protein comes from TCRdb applying MiXCR to the immunoSEQ multiplex PCR reads. This repertoire shows some 140,000 distinct CDR3 sequences, approximately 95% found once; its top ten account for under 0.2%. Germline V gives CDR1 SGDLS, CDR2 YYNGEE. The CDR3 extends over 15 amino acids. Trimming left V 0 bases short and J 4 bases short, with 14 bases between. This chain links TRBV9 with TRBJ2-7; possibly TRBD1 or TRBD2 for D (6 bases each). The receptor comes from a human donor with Susac syndrome. The sequencing input was CD8+ T cells from PBMCs. For the CDR3, the DNA is TGTGCCAGCAGCGTAGCTCCGGGGGCGGGATACGAGCAGTACTTC. Protein: CASSVAPGAGYEQYF.